These T cell receptor beta chains were read from a single sample in a study of blood T cell repertoires in COVID-19. Profiled with immunoSEQ multiplex PCR; TCRdb holds only in-frame clones, not every one. The repertoire consists of fewer than 200,000 clones, with about 85% occurring once and the leading ten covering 1% to 1.5%. Sequencing was done on a sample of peripheral blood. These TCRs come from a man aged 55-75 years who had recovered from COVID-19. The CDR3 runs from the conserved cysteine through the conserved F or W. A D gene is named only where the DNA matches it firmly. Only part of the rows carry a size: once, few, many, or a class if the clone is expanded.

d_gene | j_gene | abundance | len | v_gene | CDR3nt | CDR3aa
- | TRBJ2-7 | - | 13 | TRBV19 | TGTGCTAGTAGTATAGTAGGGACTCACGAGCAGTACTTC | CASSIVGTHEQYF
TRBD1 | TRBJ1-1 | once | 16 | TRBV7-2 | TGTGCCAGCAGCGACTCAAGGACAGGAGTGAACACTGAAGCTTTCTTT | CASSDSRTGVNTEAFF
- | TRBJ2-7 | - | 16 | TRBV10-3 | TGTGCCATCAGTACCCAGCGGGCAGGGGGAACCTACGAGCAGTACTTC | CAISTQRAGGTYEQYF
- | TRBJ1-2 | - | 13 | TRBV6-5 | TGTGCCAGCAGCAGGGACATTAACTATGGCTACACCTTC | CASSRDINYGYTF
TRBD1 | TRBJ2-3 | - | 14 | TRBV10-3 | TGTGCCATCAGGACAGGGGGAGGTGCAGATACGCAGTATTTT | CAIRTGGGADTQYF
- | TRBJ2-5 | - | 15 | TRBV5-4 | TGTGCCAGCAGCGACCACCGGGGGGCCCAAGAGACCCAGTACTTC | CASSDHRGAQETQYF
- | TRBJ1-2 | - | 14 | TRBV11-2 | TGTGCCAGCAGCTTTTCAGGGAATAACTATGGCTACACCTTC | CASSFSGNNYGYTF
TRBD1 | TRBJ2-2 | - | 15 | TRBV5-1 | TGCGCCAGCAGCTTGACAGGGGGCGACACCGGGGAGCTGTTTTTT | CASSLTGGDTGELFF
- | TRBJ2-5 | - | 13 | TRBV2 | TGTGCCAGCAGTTGGACTCTCCAAGAGACCCAGTACTTC | CASSWTLQETQYF
- | TRBJ2-7 | - | 13 | TRBV29-1 | TGCAGCGCCTCCGTGGGCAGGGTGTACGAGCAGTACTTC | CSASVGRVYEQYF
- | TRBJ1-5 | few | 12 | TRBV7-9 | TGTGCCAGCAGCCTTAGCAATCAGCCCCAGCATTTT | CASSLSNQPQHF
- | TRBJ1-2 | - | 16 | TRBV6-5 | TGTGCCAGCAGTTACTCGGCGGGGGGGGAGAACTATGGCTACACCTTC | CASSYSAGGENYGYTF
TRBD1 | TRBJ1-3 | - | 18 | TRBV6-6 | TGTGCCAGCAGTCCAAGGGACAGGGGGCAGGGCTCTGGAAACACCATATATTTT | CASSPRDRGQGSGNTIYF
TRBD1 | TRBJ2-5 | - | 14 | TRBV29-1 | TGCAGCGTTGCAACAGGGGGCGGGAGAGGGACCCAGTACTTC | CSVATGGGRGTQYF
- | TRBJ2-3 | - | 17 | TRBV7-3 | TGTGCCAGCAGCACTGCCCCCGGGACAATAGGGGGAGATACGCAGTATTTT | CASSTAPGTIGGDTQYF
- | TRBJ1-2 | - | 13 | TRBV9 | TGTGCCAGCAGCCCTCGAGGGGAGGGTGGCTACACCTTC | CASSPRGEGGYTF
- | TRBJ2-5 | once | 11 | TRBV24-1 | TGTGCCACCCAGTTTGGAGAGACCCAGTACTTC | CATQFGETQYF
- | TRBJ2-5 | - | 13 | TRBV6-6 | TGTGCCCACGATCGGGGGGGACAGGAGACCCAGTACTTC | CAHDRGGQETQYF
- | TRBJ2-7 | - | 14 | TRBV19 | TGTGCCAGTAGTTCGGGTCCGCTTAGGAACGAGCAGTACTTC | CASSSGPLRNEQYF
- | TRBJ1-3 | - | 15 | TRBV2 | TGTGCCAGCAGTGTTCAGGGGCAGGCTGGAAACACCATATATTTT | CASSVQGQAGNTIYF
TRBD2 | TRBJ2-1 | - | 16 | TRBV7-6 | TGTGCCAGCAGCCAAGGACTAGCGGGGGGGGCTAATGAGCAGTTCTTC | CASSQGLAGGANEQFF
TRBD1 | TRBJ2-1 | once | 16 | TRBV6-6 | TGTGCCAGCAGTTACGCCTGGGACAGGTACAGCGATGAGCAGTTCTTC | CASSYAWDRYSDEQFF
TRBD2 | TRBJ2-1 | - | 17 | TRBV11-2 | TGTGCCAGCAGCTGGGCGATTCTAGCGGGGGGGCCGGTAGGGCAGTTCTTC | CASSWAILAGGPVGQFF
TRBD2 | TRBJ2-2 | - | 16 | TRBV7-9 | TGTGCCAGCAGCCTAGGACTAGCGGCGAACACCGGGGAGCTGTTTTTT | CASSLGLAANTGELFF
- | TRBJ2-3 | - | 13 | TRBV6-2/TRBV6-3 | TGTGCCAGCAGTTACGCGAGGGCAGATACGCAGTATTTT | CASSYARADTQYF
- | TRBJ1-5 | - | 13 | TRBV7-9 | TGTGCCAGCAGCTTTGAGGGAGTTCAGCCCCAGCATTTT | CASSFEGVQPQHF
TRBD2 | TRBJ2-1 | - | 14 | TRBV7-9 | TGTGCCAGCAGCTTAGGCGGGGGGGATAATGAGCAGTTCTTC | CASSLGGGDNEQFF
- | TRBJ2-2 | - | 13 | TRBV3-1/TRBV3-2 | TGTGCCAGCTCAGGGGAGAACACCGGGGAGCTGTTTTTT | CASSGENTGELFF
TRBD1 | TRBJ2-2 | - | 16 | TRBV6-5 | TGTGCCAGCAGTTACTCCTGGGGACAGGGGATCGGGGAGCTGTTTTTT | CASSYSWGQGIGELFF
- | TRBJ2-5 | - | 16 | TRBV7-6 | TGTGCCAGCAGCTTAGCGAATAGACAGGTTTCGGCGGCCCAGTACTTC | CASSLANRQVSAAQYF
TRBD1 | TRBJ1-3 | - | 13 | TRBV30 | TGTGCGAGGGACAGGGATGGAGGAAACACCATATATTTT | CARDRDGGNTIYF
- | TRBJ1-2 | - | 15 | TRBV27 | TGTGCCAGCAGTCCGGTGGGGGGGTACGGGTATGGCTACACCTTC | CASSPVGGYGYGYTF
TRBD1 | TRBJ1-5 | few | 15 | TRBV2 | TGTGCCAGCAGGTTGCAGGGGGCCCGATATCAGCCCCAGCATTTT | CASRLQGARYQPQHF
- | TRBJ2-3 | - | 12 | TRBV5-1 | TGCGCCAGCAGCTTCGGGGAAGATACGCAGTATTTT | CASSFGEDTQYF
- | TRBJ2-6 | - | 15 | TRBV7-2 | TGTGCCAGCAGCCTCAGGCGCTCTGGGGCCAACGTCCTGACTTTC | CASSLRRSGANVLTF
- | TRBJ2-3 | - | 14 | TRBV2 | TGTGCCAGCAGTGAAATCTCAGTTTTAGATACGCAGTATTTT | CASSEISVLDTQYF
TRBD2 | TRBJ2-5 | - | 16 | TRBV5-4 | TGTGCCAGCAGATCGGGACTAGCGGGGATACAAGAGACCCAGTACTTC | CASRSGLAGIQETQYF
TRBD2 | TRBJ2-3 | - | 17 | TRBV18 | TGTGCCAGCTCACCATCACAAAGCGGGGAGGGCGGAGATACGCAGTATTTT | CASSPSQSGEGGDTQYF
- | TRBJ2-1 | - | 12 | TRBV12-3/TRBV12-4 | TGTGCCAGCAGCCCCGGACCGGCGGGGCAGTTCTTC | CASSPGPAGQFF
- | TRBJ2-7 | - | 11 | TRBV13 | TGTGCCAGCAGCTTAGGTCCGATCGGGAACTTC | CASSLGPIGNF
- | TRBJ2-3 | - | 14 | TRBV7-3 | TGTGCCAGCAGCACACAGGGTTCATCAGATACGCAGTATTTT | CASSTQGSSDTQYF
TRBD1 | TRBJ1-2 | - | 13 | TRBV7-9 | TGTGCCACCGATGAACAGGGGGCGTATGGCTACACCTTC | CATDEQGAYGYTF
- | TRBJ2-2 | few | 13 | TRBV5-1 | TGCGCCAGCGTAACACCGAACACCGGGGAGCTGTTTTTT | CASVTPNTGELFF
- | TRBJ1-1 | - | 13 | TRBV7-9 | TGTGCCAGCATCTGGGGGCTGAACACTGAAGCTTTCTTT | CASIWGLNTEAFF
- | TRBJ1-4 | few | 14 | TRBV7-2 | TGTGCCAGCAGCTTAGCGCGAGAAGATGAAAAACTGTTTTTT | CASSLAREDEKLFF
TRBD2 | TRBJ2-5 | - | 15 | TRBV7-9 | TGTGCCAGCAACCTACCGGGCGGGGGGGCTGAGACCCAGTACTTC | CASNLPGGGAETQYF
- | TRBJ2-6 | - | 15 | TRBV19 | TGTGCCAGTAGGAGACAGGGGAGGGAGGCCAACGTCCTGACTTTC | CASRRQGREANVLTF
- | TRBJ2-3 | - | 11 | TRBV30 | TGTGCCTGGAGCCAATCAGATACGCAGTATTTT | CAWSQSDTQYF
- | TRBJ1-2 | - | 13 | TRBV6-4 | TGTGCCAGCCGAGCTAGCGGGGGCGAGGGCTACACCTTC | CASRASGGEGYTF
TRBD2 | TRBJ2-1 | once | 17 | TRBV5-1 | TGCGCCAGCAGCCCGGCGCTAGCGGGGAATTCCTACAATGAGCAGTTCTTC | CASSPALAGNSYNEQFF